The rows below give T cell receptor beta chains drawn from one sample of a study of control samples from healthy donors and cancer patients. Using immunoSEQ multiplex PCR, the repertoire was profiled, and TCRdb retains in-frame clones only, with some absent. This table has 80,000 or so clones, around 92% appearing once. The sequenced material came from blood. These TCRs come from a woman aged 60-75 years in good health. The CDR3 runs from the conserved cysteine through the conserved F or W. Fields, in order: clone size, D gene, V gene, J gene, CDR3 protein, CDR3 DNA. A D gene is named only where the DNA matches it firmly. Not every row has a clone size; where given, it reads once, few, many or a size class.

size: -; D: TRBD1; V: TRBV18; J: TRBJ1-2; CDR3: CASSPESGGYYGYTF; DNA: TGTGCCAGCTCACCAGAGTCAGGGGGCTATTATGGCTACACCTTC
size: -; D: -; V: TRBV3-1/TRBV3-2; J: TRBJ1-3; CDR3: CASSDTGSGNTIYF; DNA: TGTGCCAGCAGTGATACAGGTTCTGGAAACACCATATATTTT
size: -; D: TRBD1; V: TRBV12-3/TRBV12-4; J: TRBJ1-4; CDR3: CASSTQTGSLFF; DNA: TGTGCCAGCAGTACCCAGACAGGGTCACTGTTTTTT
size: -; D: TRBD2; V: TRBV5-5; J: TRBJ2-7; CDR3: CASSLGLAESYEQYF; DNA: TGTGCCAGCAGCTTGGGGCTAGCGGAATCCTACGAGCAGTACTTC
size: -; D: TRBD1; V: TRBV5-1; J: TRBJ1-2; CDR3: CASSLAPGQGIANYGYTF; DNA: TGCGCCAGCAGCTTGGCCCCGGGACAGGGGATTGCTAACTATGGCTACACCTTC
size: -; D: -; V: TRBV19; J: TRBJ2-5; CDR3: CASSTNRASETQYF; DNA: TGTGCCAGTAGTACGAACAGGGCGTCAGAGACCCAGTACTTC
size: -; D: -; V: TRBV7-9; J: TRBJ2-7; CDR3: CASSSRDISSSYEQYF; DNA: TGTGCCAGCAGCTCCCGGGACATCAGTAGCTCCTACGAGCAGTACTTC
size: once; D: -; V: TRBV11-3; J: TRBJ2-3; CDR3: CASSSEGNTQYF; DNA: TGTGCCAGCAGCTCTGAGGGAAATACGCAGTATTTT
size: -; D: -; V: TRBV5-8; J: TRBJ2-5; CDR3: CASSRRAGGETQYF; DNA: TGTGCCAGCAGCAGAAGGGCAGGCGGAGAGACCCAGTACTTC
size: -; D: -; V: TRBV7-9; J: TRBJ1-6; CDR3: CASSLVPGTFPSPLHF; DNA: TGTGCCAGCAGCTTAGTGCCCGGGACTTTCCCTTCACCCCTCCACTTT
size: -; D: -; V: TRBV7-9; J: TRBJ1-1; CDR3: CASSSLGTEAFF; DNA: TGTGCCAGCAGCTCGTTGGGTACTGAAGCTTTCTTT
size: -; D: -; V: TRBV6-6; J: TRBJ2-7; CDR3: CASSYVLSYEQYF; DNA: TGTGCCAGCAGTTATGTGTTGTCCTACGAGCAGTACTTC
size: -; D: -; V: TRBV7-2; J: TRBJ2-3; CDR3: CASRTADTQYF; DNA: TGTGCCAGCAGGACCGCAGATACGCAGTATTTT
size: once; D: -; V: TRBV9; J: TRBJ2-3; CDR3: CASSYGVGRATDTQYF; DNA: TGTGCCAGCAGTTACGGGGTTGGGCGGGCCACAGATACGCAGTATTTT
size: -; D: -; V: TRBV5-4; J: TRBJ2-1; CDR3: CASSPPGIGVASRIEQFF; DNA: TGTGCCAGCAGCCCCCCCGGTATAGGGGTGGCTTCACGGATTGAGCAGTTCTTC
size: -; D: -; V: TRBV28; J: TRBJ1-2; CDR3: CASSLRRGEGYTF; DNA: TGTGCCAGCAGTTTGCGTCGGGGGGAAGGCTACACCTTC
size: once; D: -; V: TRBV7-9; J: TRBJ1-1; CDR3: CASSLIQGVGTEAFF; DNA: TGTGCCAGCAGCTTAATACAGGGAGTCGGAACTGAAGCTTTCTTT
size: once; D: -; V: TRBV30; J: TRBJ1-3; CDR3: CAWSVNRASGNTIYF; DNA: TGTGCCTGGAGTGTAAACCGGGCCTCTGGAAACACCATATATTTT
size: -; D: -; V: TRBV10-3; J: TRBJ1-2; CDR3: CAISESREDGYTF; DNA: TGTGCCATCAGTGAGTCAAGAGAGGATGGCTACACCTTC
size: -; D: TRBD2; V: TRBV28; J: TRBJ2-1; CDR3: CASSPPTSGRWNEQFF; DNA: TGTGCCAGCAGTCCCCCGACTAGCGGGAGATGGAATGAGCAGTTCTTC
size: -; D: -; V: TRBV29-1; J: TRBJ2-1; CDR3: CSADNGPLLTYNEQFF; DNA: TGCAGCGCCGATAACGGACCCTTACTTACCTACAATGAGCAGTTCTTC
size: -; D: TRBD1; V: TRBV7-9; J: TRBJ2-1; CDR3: CAVPEGQGTKRSYNEQFF; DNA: TGTGCAGTCCCGGAGGGACAGGGGACGAAACGGTCCTACAATGAGCAGTTCTTC
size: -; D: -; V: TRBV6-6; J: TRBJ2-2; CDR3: CASSRSSWGTGELFF; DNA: TGTGCCAGCAGTCGATCTTCATGGGGCACCGGGGAGCTGTTTTTT
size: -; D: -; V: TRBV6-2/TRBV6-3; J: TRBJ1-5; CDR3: CASSYLGLGQPQHF; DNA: TGTGCCAGCAGTTACCTGGGGTTGGGCCAGCCCCAGCATTTT
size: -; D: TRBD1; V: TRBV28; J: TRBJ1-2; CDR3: CASQKGQPYGYTF; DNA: TGTGCCAGTCAAAAGGGACAGCCGTATGGCTACACCTTC
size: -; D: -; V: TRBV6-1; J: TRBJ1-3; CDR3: CASSDGDGPSGNTIYF; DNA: TGTGCCAGCAGTGACGGGGACGGCCCCTCTGGAAACACCATATATTTT
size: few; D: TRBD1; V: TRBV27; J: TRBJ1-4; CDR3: CASSKTGLGEKLFF; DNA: TGTGCCAGCAGTAAGACAGGGTTAGGTGAAAAACTGTTTTTT
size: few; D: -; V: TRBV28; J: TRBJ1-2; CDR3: CASRPTGLYGYTF; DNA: TGTGCCAGCAGGCCAACAGGACTCTATGGCTACACCTTC
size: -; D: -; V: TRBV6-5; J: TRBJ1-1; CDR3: CASSYGIMNTEAFF; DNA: TGTGCCAGCAGTTACGGGATAATGAACACTGAAGCTTTCTTT
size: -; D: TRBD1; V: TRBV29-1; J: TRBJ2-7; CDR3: CSATGQTSYEQYF; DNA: TGCAGCGCCACGGGACAGACCAGCTACGAGCAGTACTTC
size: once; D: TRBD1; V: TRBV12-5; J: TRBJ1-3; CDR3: CASGSGTGDGNTIYF; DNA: TGTGCTAGTGGCTCCGGGACAGGGGACGGAAACACCATATATTTT
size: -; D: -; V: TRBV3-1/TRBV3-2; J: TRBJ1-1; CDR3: CASSQNTGMNTEAFF; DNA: TGTGCCAGCAGCCAAAACACAGGCATGAACACTGAAGCTTTCTTT
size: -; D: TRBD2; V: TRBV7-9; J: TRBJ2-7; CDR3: CASSPGTSSDEQYF; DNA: TGTGCCAGCAGCCCCGGGACTAGTAGCGACGAGCAGTACTTC
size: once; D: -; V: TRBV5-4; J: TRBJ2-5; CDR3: CASSSMGQGQETQYF; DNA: TGTGCCAGCAGCTCGATGGGGCAGGGCCAAGAGACCCAGTACTTC
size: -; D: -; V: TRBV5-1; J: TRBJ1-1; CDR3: CASSPGQPTNTEAFF; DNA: TGCGCCAGCAGCCCGGGGCAGCCGACTAACACTGAAGCTTTCTTT
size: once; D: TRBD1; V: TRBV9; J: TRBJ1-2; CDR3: CASSTPGQGRGYTF; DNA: TGTGCCAGCAGCACCCCGGGACAGGGGAGAGGCTACACCTTC
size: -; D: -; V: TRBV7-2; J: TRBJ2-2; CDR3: CASSFATMGTGELFF; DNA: TGTGCCAGCAGCTTTGCTACCATGGGGACCGGGGAGCTGTTTTTT
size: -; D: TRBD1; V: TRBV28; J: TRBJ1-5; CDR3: CASSPGGLSNQPQHF; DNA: TGTGCCAGCAGCCCAGGGGGTTTGAGCAATCAGCCCCAGCATTTT
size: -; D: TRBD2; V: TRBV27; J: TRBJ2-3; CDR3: CASRPSGRDTQYF; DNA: TGTGCCAGCAGACCTAGCGGGAGAGATACGCAGTATTTT
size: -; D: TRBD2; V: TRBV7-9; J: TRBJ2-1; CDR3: CASSSTQTSVSSYNEQFF; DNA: TGTGCCAGCAGCTCCACTCAGACTAGCGTGAGCTCCTACAATGAGCAGTTCTTC
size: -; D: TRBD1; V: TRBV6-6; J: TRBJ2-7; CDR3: CASKLDRAEQYF; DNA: TGTGCCAGCAAACTGGACAGGGCCGAACAGTACTTC
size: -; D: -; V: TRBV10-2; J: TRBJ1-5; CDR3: CASSEPTGNNQPQHF; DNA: TGCGCCAGCAGTGAGCCTACAGGGAACAATCAGCCCCAGCATTTT
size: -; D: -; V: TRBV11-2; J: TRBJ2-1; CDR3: CASSLVTGHFYNEQFF; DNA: TGTGCCAGCAGCTTAGTCACCGGTCACTTCTACAATGAGCAGTTCTTC
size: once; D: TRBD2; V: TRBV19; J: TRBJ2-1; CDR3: CASSISSGSAHSYNEQFF; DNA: TGTGCCAGTAGTATATCTAGCGGGAGTGCTCACTCCTACAATGAGCAGTTCTTC
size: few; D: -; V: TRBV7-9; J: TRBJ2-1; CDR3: CASSLPVYNEQFF; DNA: TGTGCCAGCAGCTTACCGGTCTACAATGAGCAGTTCTTC
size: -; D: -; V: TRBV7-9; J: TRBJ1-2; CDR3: CASSLNAYYGYTF; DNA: TGTGCCAGCAGCTTAAACGCGTACTATGGCTACACCTTC
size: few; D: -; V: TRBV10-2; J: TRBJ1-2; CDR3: CATGTSPTDYGYTF; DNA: TGCGCCACCGGGACCTCACCCACCGACTATGGCTACACCTTC
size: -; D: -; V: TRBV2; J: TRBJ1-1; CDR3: CASSVQGREAFF; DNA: TGTGCCAGCAGTGTGCAGGGGCGAGAAGCTTTCTTT
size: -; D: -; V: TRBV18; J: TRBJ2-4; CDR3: CASSPQKVRDRGNIQYF; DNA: TGTGCCAGCTCACCACAGAAGGTGAGGGACCGGGGTAACATTCAGTACTTC
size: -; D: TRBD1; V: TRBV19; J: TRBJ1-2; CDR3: CASNLRDSINYGYTF; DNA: TGTGCCAGTAATCTCCGGGACAGTATAAACTATGGCTACACCTTC
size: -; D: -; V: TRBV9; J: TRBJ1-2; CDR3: CASSVRPGGSYGYTF; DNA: TGTGCCAGCAGCGTTCGACCGGGAGGGAGTTACGGCTACACCTTC
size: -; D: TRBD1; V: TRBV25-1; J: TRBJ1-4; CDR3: CASSRHRGDEKLFF; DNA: TGTGCCAGCAGTCGACACAGGGGTGATGAAAAACTGTTTTTT
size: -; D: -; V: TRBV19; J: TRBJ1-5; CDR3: CASTRTLIPYSNQPQHF; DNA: TGTGCCAGCACGAGGACTCTTATACCGTATAGCAATCAGCCCCAGCATTTT
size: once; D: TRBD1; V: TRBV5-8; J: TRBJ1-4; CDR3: CASSFGTVNEKLFF; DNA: TGTGCCAGCAGCTTCGGGACAGTAAATGAAAAACTGTTTTTT
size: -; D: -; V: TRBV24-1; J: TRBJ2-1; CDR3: CATGGQFNEQFF; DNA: TGTGCCACCGGAGGACAGTTCAATGAGCAGTTCTTC
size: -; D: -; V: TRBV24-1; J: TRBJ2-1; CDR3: CATSDLRGTINEQFF; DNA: TGTGCCACCAGTGATTTGCGAGGGACAATCAATGAGCAGTTCTTC